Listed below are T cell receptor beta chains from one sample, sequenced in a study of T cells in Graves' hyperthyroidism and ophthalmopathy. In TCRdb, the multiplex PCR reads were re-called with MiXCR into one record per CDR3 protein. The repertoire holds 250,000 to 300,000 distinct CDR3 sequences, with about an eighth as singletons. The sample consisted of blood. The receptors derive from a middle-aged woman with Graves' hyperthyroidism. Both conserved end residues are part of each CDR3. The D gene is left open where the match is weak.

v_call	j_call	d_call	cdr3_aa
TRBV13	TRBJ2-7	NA	CASSLTGVDLSYEQYF
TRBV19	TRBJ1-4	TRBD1	CASSTSDRGVEKLFF
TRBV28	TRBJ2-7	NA	CASSRFGEQYF
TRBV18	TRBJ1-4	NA	CASSSVSLLEKLFF
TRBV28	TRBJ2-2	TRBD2	CASSLSPLAVNTGELFF
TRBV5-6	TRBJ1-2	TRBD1	CASSLPPGQGFFTF
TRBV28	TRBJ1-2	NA	CASSLGQQVYGYTF
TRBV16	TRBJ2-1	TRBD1	CASSPDRVRSEQFF
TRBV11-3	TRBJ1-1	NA	CASSPRPGNTEAFF
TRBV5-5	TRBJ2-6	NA	CASSPRQFSGANVLTF
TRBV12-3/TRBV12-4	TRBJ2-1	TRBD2	CASSLAAGGYNEQFF
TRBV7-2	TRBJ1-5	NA	CASSLAAGNSNQPQHF
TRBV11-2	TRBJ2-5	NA	CASSIAQQETQYF
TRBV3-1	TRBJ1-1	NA	CASSQGFGGQEAFF
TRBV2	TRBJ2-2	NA	CASSGGMAPELFF
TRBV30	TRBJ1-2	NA	CAWSPSANYGYTF
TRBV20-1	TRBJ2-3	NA	CSARAYGAGGDTQYF
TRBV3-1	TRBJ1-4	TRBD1	CASSQGQGAPEKLFF
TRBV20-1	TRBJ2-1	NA	CSAPSIGENEQFF
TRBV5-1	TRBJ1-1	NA	CASSSGQPMNTEAFF
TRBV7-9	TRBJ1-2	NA	CASNSPAGAFYGYTF
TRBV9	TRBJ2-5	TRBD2	CASSLAGGKETQYF
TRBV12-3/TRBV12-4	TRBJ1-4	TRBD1	CASSRTGRNEKLFF
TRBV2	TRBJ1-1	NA	CASNFGGQMNTEAFF
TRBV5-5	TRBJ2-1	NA	CASSLEQSSSYNEQFF
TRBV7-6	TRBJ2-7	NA	CASSRNRGSFYEQYF
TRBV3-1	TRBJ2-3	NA	CASSYISETDTQYF